Below, 32 T cell receptor beta chains from the same sample are listed, as sequenced in a study of shared clonotypes between healthy human individuals. Repertoires were generated with immunoSEQ multiplex PCR, while TCRdb's copy carries only in-frame clones and drops some. The sample carries some 470,000 clones, roughly four fifths recorded once. The sequenced sample consisted of PBMCs. These receptors all come from a woman aged 35 to 49 in good health. Some clones in this sample may be carry-over from other donors' samples.

The chain combines TRBV5-4 with TRBJ1-1; D call uncertain. The length of the CDR3 is 14 residues. Trimming stripped 0 bases from V and 4 bases from J, with 10 bases between. CDR1 and CDR2 from the germline V gene are SGHNT and YYREEE (reference sequence). CDR3 coding DNA: TGTGCCAGCAGCTTGGATAGCAGGAGCACTGAAGCTTTCTTT. Protein product: CASSLDSRSTEAFF.

CDR3 loop: CASSLAWGYGETQYF. Here the CDR3 DNA reads TGTGCCAGCAGCTTAGCGTGGGGTTACGGAGAGACCCAGTACTTC. J is TRBJ2-5 and V is TRBV7-2; D gene ambiguous. Trimming cost V 0 bases and J 4 bases, with 12 bases left between them. The CDR3 runs to 15 residues. The germline CDR1 and CDR2 sequences are SGHTA and FQGNSA.

As concerns this clone: Other DNA sequences of this sample code for an identical CDR3. The V and J genes are TRBV28 and TRBJ1-1, with TRBD1 matching over 8 bases. CDR1 is MDHEN, CDR2 SYDVKM, per germline. V shed 3 bases, J shed 5 bases, and the junction held 5 bases outside the gene matches. The CDR3 consists of 14 residues. CDR3 nucleotides: TGTGCCAGCAGTTTGTTACAGGGGGGGACTGAAGCTTTCTTT. Amino acids: CASSLLQGGTEAFF.

On this clone itself: A far larger clone lies a single base away; this is likely a read error. Other DNA sequences within the sample encode an identical CDR3. The chain has TRBV30 and TRBJ2-7; TRBD2 agrees at 9 bases. The CDR3 loop spans 15 amino acids. Germline CDR1 reads GTSNPN; CDR2 reads SVGIG (reference sequence). In DNA, the CDR3 is TGCGCCTGGAGTGTACGGCGGGAGGGCTTCTACGAGCAGTACTTC. Protein: CAWSVRREGFYEQYF.

The table lists this clone with many counts. The J gene is TRBJ2-2, the V gene TRBV30, with D maybe TRBD2 (6 bases). This CDR3 contains 14 residues. Trimming cost V 4 bases and J 6 bases, with 15 bases left between them. Germline assignment: CDR1 GTSNPN and CDR2 SVGIG (reference sequence). The CDR3 sequence: CAWTEGREAGELFF. The DNA of the CDR3 is TGTGCCTGGACGGAGGGGCGTGAGGCCGGGGAGCTGTTTTTT. Supplemented by reference TRBV30 and TRBJ2-2, the full variable domain reads SQTIHQWPATLVQPVGSPLSLECTVEGTSNPNLYWYRQAAGRGLQLLFYSVGIGQISSEVPQNLSASRPQDRQFILSSKKLLLSDSGFYLCAWTEGREAGELFFGEGSRLTVL.

The chain links TRBV29-1 to TRBJ2-1; 10 bases line up with TRBD2. The CDR3 covers 16 residues. The germline CDR1 and CDR2 sequences are SQVTM and ANQGSEA. The trim removed 4 bases at V and 4 bases at J, leaving 10 bases unmatched. The CDR3, as DNA: TGCAGCGTTGCCCTAGCGGGAGCCTCCTCGTACAATGAGCAGTTCTTC. This codes for CSVALAGASSYNEQFF.

The V gene is TRBV14, the J gene TRBJ2-1; no clear D gene. The V and J ends lost 1 base and 0 bases respectively, with 4 bases between them. Germline loops: CDR1 SGHDN, CDR2 FVKESK. The CDR3 loop spans 14 amino acids. The CDR3 coding sequence is TGTGCCAGCAGCCAAGGGCGCTCCTACAATGAGCAGTTCTTC. This translates into CASSQGRSYNEQFF.

The chain carries TRBV7-8 and TRBJ2-7; 10 bases are shared with TRBD2. Unmatched junction bases numbered 10, after V lost 5 bases and J lost 0 bases. CDR1 and CDR2 (germline): SGHVS, FQNEAQ. The CDR3 contains 17 residues. CDR3 coding DNA: TGTGCCAGCAGCGACGAGGGGCGGACTAGCGGCTCCTACGAGCAGTACTTC. Translation: CASSDEGRTSGSYEQYF.

CDR3 nucleotide sequence: TGCGCCAGCAGCCACGGACAGGTGATGGGCCCCCGGGTGGCGAAGTCCGTAGGGGAGCTGTTTTTT. It codes for CASSHGQVMGPRVAKSVGELFF. This sequence joins TRBV4-1 and TRBJ2-2; TRBD1 aligns across 7 bases. There are 22 residues in the CDR3. Germline V gene lookup returns CDR1 MGHRA and CDR2 YSYEKL. Germline trimming cut 3 bases from V and 8 bases from J; bases unmatched to any gene: 30.

Comments on this clone: It may be a read error: a sequence one base away is much more abundant. The DNA of the CDR3 is TGTGCCAGCAGCTTGTTCGTCAGGCTAGCGGAACAAGAGACCCAGTACTTC. Amino acid sequence: CASSLFVRLAEQETQYF. V usage is TRBV5-4 and J usage is TRBJ2-5, with TRBD2 matching 7 bases. V lost 1 base, J lost 2 bases, and 11 bases stayed unmatched. Germline lookup yields CDR1 SGHNT and CDR2 YYREEE (reference sequence). The CDR3 totals 17 residues.

The chain links TRBV12-5 to TRBJ1-2; no clear D gene. There are 16 residues in the CDR3. Germline V gene sequence: CDR1 LGHNT, CDR2 FRNRAP. V dropped 2 bases and J dropped 8 bases, with 21 bases sitting between them. The CDR3 DNA follows: TGTGCTAGTGGTTTGACACGAGGGATTCGACTTGTAGGCTACACCTTC. Protein product: CASGLTRGIRLVGYTF.

This clone showed up many times. This chain joins TRBV10-3 and TRBJ1-1, with D perhaps matching TRBD1 (5 bases). Germline lookup yields CDR1 ENHRY and CDR2 SYGVKD. V was trimmed by 2 bases and J by 1 base, leaving 11 bases between them. The CDR3 has 15 residues. DNA for the CDR3: TGTGCCATCAGTGAGGGAAGGGGTGGGAACACTGAAGCTTTCTTT. It codes for CAISEGRGGNTEAFF.

This sequence joins TRBV5-1 and TRBJ2-5, with 11 bases matching TRBD2. J was trimmed by 9 bases and V by 2 bases; bases with no gene match: 6. Germline-derived CDR1 and CDR2 are SGHRS and YFSETQ. The CDR3 is 14 amino acids. The CDR3 DNA reads TGCGCCAGCAGCTTTGAACTAGCGGGAGCGGCCCAGTACTTC. Amino acids: CASSFELAGAAQYF.

Notes on this clone: This same CDR3 is encoded by further DNA sequences in the sample. This sequence joins TRBV5-1 and TRBJ2-2; the D gene is possibly TRBD2 (5 bases). The germline gives CDR1 SGHRS, CDR2 YFSETQ. The CDR3 has 14 residues. Trimming stripped 1 base from V and 1 base from J, with 5 bases between. CDR3: CASSLRGNTGELFF. CDR3 DNA: TGCGCCAGCAGCTTGCGGGGGAACACCGGGGAGCTGTTTTTT.

The chain combines TRBV9 with TRBJ2-7; TRBD1 might be the D (6 bases). The length of the CDR3 is 16 residues. Germline V gives CDR1 SGDLS, CDR2 YYNGEE. V lost 5 bases to trimming and J lost 3 bases, with 21 bases between them. The DNA of the CDR3 is TGTGCCAGCAGTCAGGGGTCGGAGGTTTCGTACTACGAGCAGTACTTC. Its protein product is CASSQGSEVSYYEQYF.

The chain is built from TRBV5-4 and TRBJ2-7, with TRBD1 matching 9 bases. Germline lookup yields CDR1 SGHNT and CDR2 YYREEE (reference sequence). The CDR3 is made up of 15 amino acids. V was clipped by 2 bases and J by 5 bases; unmatched bases: 8. CDR3 in DNA: TGTGCCAGCAGCTTTGATGGACAGGGGTTCAACGAGCAGTACTTC. As protein: CASSFDGQGFNEQYF.

The chain links TRBV10-3 to TRBJ2-7; 12 positions match TRBD1. There are 13 residues in the CDR3. CDR1 ENHRY and CDR2 SYGVKD come from the germline V gene. The V gene end was trimmed by 6 bases and the J gene end by 5 bases; junction bases not matched to a gene: 2. CDR3 nucleotide sequence: TGTGCCATCAGGGGGACAGGGGGCGACGAGCAGTACTTC. It specifies CAIRGTGGDEQYF.

This chain joins TRBV30 and TRBJ2-7; the match to TRBD2 covers 7 bases. The germline gives CDR1 GTSNPN, CDR2 SVGIG (reference sequence). This CDR3 has 13 amino acids. The V segment lost 1 base and the J segment 2 bases; nucleotides outside the gene matches: 2. CDR3 nucleotide sequence: TGTGCCTGGAGTGGTCTAGCGGCCTACGAGCAGTACTTC. Translation: CAWSGLAAYEQYF. Drawing the rest from reference TRBV30 and TRBJ2-7, the complete variable domain is SQTIHQWPATLVQPVGSPLSLECTVEGTSNPNLYWYRQAAGRGLQLLFYSVGIGQISSEVPQNLSASRPQDRQFILSSKKLLLSDSGFYLCAWSGLAAYEQYFGPGTRLTVT.

The CDR3 here is CASRPPSPGNTIYF. The CDR3 DNA sequence: TGTGCCAGCAGACCTCCGAGCCCTGGAAACACCATATATTTT. The V call is TRBV28, the J call TRBJ1-3; D is unclear. This CDR3 contains 14 residues. Germline V CDR1 and CDR2: MDHEN, SYDVKM. Trimming left V 6 bases short and J 2 bases short, with 11 bases between.

The chain combines TRBV9 with TRBJ2-5, with 7 bases that match TRBD1. With 4 bases clipped from V and 3 bases from J, the junction kept 3 bases outside the gene matches. The CDR3 loop spans 13 amino acids. Germline V gene sequence: CDR1 SGDLS, CDR2 YYNGEE. The CDR3 region has the DNA TGTGCCAGCAGCTTCGGGACAGAAGAGACCCAGTACTTC. Encoded protein: CASSFGTEETQYF.

This sequence joins TRBV6-1 and TRBJ2-7, with TRBD1 identical over 8 bases. Germline CDR1 MNHNS, CDR2 SASEGT. The CDR3 spans 15 residues. J lost 3 bases, V lost 2 bases, and 6 bases had no gene match. The CDR3 DNA reads as TGTGCCAGCAGTGAAACAGGGGGGACCTTCTACGAGCAGTACTTC. This translates into CASSETGGTFYEQYF.

This clone was observed a few times. This chain connects TRBV19 to TRBJ2-6; TRBD2 is a possible D gene (6 bases). The CDR3 covers 16 residues. Germline values: CDR1 LNHDA, CDR2 SQIVND (reference sequence). Trimming removed 3 bases at V and 4 bases at J, with 13 bases between. Here the CDR3 DNA reads TGTGCCAGTAGTATGGAGGGACGACTCGGGGCCAACGTCCTGACTTTC. Translating it yields CASSMEGRLGANVLTF.

This clone was seen a single time. The chain employs TRBV28 and TRBJ1-4; the D gene is possibly TRBD1 (6 bases). The germline V and J ends were trimmed by 5 bases and 4 bases, with 14 bases remaining between them. This CDR3 is 15 amino acids long. CDR1 is MDHEN and CDR2 is SYDVKM in the germline V gene. CDR3 region: CASSLRQEINEKLFF. The DNA for the CDR3 is TGTGCCAGCAGTCTCCGACAGGAGATTAATGAAAAACTGTTTTTT.

This clone was seen at least ten times. The chain joins TRBV7-3 to TRBJ2-7; D might be TRBD1 or TRBD2, each matching 5 bases. Between the trimmed V and J ends, which lost 3 bases and 4 bases, there was a span of 19 bases. The germline V gene has CDR1 SGHTA and CDR2 FQGTGA. The CDR3 contains 16 residues. CDR3 nucleotides: TGTGCCAGCAGCTTCTACGGGGACCTTTCGAGGTACGAGCAGTACTTC. This translates into CASSFYGDLSRYEQYF.

On this clone: This likely traces to a read error, being one base from a far larger clone. Other DNA variants within this sample encode the same CDR3. The genes are TRBV6-4 and TRBJ2-4, with TRBD2 matching 8 bases. Germline CDR1 is MRHNA and CDR2 is SNTAGT. V shed 6 bases and J 5 bases; nucleotides not matched to a gene: 3. This CDR3 comprises 13 residues. Here the CDR3 reads CASSETSENIQYF. In DNA, the CDR3 is TGTGCCAGCAGCGAGACTAGCGAAAACATTCAGTACTTC.

The rearrangement links TRBV5-4 to TRBJ2-3; TRBD1 aligns across 12 bases. From germline, CDR1 is SGHNT and CDR2 YYREEE (reference sequence). The CDR3 is 16 residues long. V shed 4 bases, J shed 2 bases, and the junction held 5 bases outside the gene matches. DNA for the CDR3: TGTGCCAGCAGCCTTCCGGGACAGGGGGCCACAGATACGCAGTATTTT. It specifies CASSLPGQGATDTQYF. The full variable domain, rest sourced from reference TRBV5-4 and TRBJ2-3, is ETGVTQSPTHLIKTRGQQVTLRCSSQSGHNTVSWYQQALGQGPQFIFQYYREEENGRGNFPPRFSGLQFPNYSSELNVNALELDDSALYLCASSLPGQGATDTQYFGPGTRLTVL.

The chain couples TRBV15 to TRBJ2-7; 7 bases align to TRBD1. Germline V gene sequence: CDR1 LNHNV, CDR2 YYDKDF (reference sequence). The CDR3 is 16 amino acids. V was clipped by 1 base and J by 7 bases; unmatched bases: 13. The CDR3 bases are TGTGCCACCAGCAGAGTACCCGGACAGGTGTACATGGAGCAGTACTTC. Its protein is CATSRVPGQVYMEQYF.

In its sample, this clone was seen many times. The chain combines TRBV11-3 with TRBJ2-3; D is unclear. The V gene's germline CDR1 is SGHNT and CDR2 YENEEA. Trimming removed 5 bases from V and 3 bases from J, with 9 bases in between. The CDR3 extends over 13 amino acids. This chain's CDR3 is CASSPALTDTQYF. CDR3 bases: TGTGCCAGCAGCCCCGCCTTAACAGATACGCAGTATTTT.

The chain uses TRBV20-1 and TRBJ2-7; no reliable D call. V was cut by 1 base and J by 2 bases, with 3 bases left in between. CDR1 and CDR2 (germline): DFQATT, SNEGSKA (reference sequence). This CDR3 spans 11 amino acids. This chain's CDR3 is CSARAAYEQYF. The DNA for the CDR3 is TGCAGTGCTAGAGCTGCCTACGAGCAGTACTTC.

The chain is built from TRBV7-9 and TRBJ2-5; 10 bases match TRBD2. The V gene end was trimmed by 5 bases and the J gene end by 7 bases; junction bases not matched to a gene: 16. Germline assignment: CDR1 SEHNR and CDR2 FQNEAQ (reference sequence). The CDR3 totals 17 residues. The CDR3 DNA is TGTGCCAGCAGCGAAGGCGTTAGCGGGAGGATCTTGGTGACCCAGTACTTC. Translation gives CASSEGVSGRILVTQYF.

V is TRBV10-3 and J is TRBJ1-2; D remains unclear. CDR3 length: 13 amino acids. Trimming shortened V by 6 bases and J by 2 bases, and 10 bases separated the two germline ends. The V gene's germline CDR1 is ENHRY and CDR2 SYGVKD. The CDR3 DNA is TGTGCCATCAGCGCAGGTACCAACTATGGCTACACCTTC. Amino acids: CAISAGTNYGYTF.

The sample holds one count of this clone. The gene calls are TRBV6-5 and TRBJ2-2; a possible D gene is TRBD2 (7 bases). V was shortened by 9 bases and J by 3 bases, with 17 bases between the two germline ends. The CDR3 loop spans 15 amino acids. The germline gives CDR1 MNHEY, CDR2 SVGAGI. CDR3 sequence reads: CASQRGRVYTGELFF. In DNA, the CDR3 is TGTGCCAGTCAAAGGGGGAGGGTGTACACCGGGGAGCTGTTTTTT.